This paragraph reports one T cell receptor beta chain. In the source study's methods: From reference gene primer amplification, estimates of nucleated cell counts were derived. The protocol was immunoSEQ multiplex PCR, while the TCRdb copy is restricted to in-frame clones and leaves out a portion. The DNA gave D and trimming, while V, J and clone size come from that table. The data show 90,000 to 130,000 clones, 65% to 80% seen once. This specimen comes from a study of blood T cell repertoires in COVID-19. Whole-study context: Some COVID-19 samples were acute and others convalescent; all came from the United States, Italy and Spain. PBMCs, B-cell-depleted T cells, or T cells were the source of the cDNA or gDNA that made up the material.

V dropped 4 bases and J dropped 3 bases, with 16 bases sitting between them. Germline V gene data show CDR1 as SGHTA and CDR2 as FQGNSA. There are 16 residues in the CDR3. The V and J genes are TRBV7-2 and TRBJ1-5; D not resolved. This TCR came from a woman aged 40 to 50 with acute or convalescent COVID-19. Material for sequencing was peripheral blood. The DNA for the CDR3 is TGTGCCAGCAGCTCCGCGATCTCGCCCCCCAATCAGCCCCAGCATTTT. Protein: CASSSAISPPNQPQHF.